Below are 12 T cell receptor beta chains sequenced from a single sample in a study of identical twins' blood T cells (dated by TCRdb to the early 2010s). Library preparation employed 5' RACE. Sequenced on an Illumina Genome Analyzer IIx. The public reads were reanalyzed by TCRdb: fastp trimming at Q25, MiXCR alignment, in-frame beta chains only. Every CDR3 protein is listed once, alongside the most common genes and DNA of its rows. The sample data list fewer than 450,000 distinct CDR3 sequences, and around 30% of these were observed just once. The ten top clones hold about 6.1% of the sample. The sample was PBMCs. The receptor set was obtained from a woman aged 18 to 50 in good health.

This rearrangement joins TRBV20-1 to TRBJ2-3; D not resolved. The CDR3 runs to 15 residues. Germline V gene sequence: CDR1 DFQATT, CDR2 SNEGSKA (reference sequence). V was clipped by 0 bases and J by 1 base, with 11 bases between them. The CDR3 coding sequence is TGCAGTGCTAGAGATCCCCAGCGTGGCACAGATACGCAGTATTTT. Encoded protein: CSARDPQRGTDTQYF.

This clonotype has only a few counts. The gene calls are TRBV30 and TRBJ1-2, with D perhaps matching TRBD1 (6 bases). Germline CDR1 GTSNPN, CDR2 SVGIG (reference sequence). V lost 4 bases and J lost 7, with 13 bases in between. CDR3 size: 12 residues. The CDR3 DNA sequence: TGTGCCTGGAACCTCCAGACAGGTGGCTACACCTTC. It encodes CAWNLQTGGYTF.

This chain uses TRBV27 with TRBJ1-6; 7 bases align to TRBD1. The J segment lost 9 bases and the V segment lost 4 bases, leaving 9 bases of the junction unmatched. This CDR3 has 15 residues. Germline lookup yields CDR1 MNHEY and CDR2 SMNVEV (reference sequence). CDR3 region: CASSSVTGWVSPLHF. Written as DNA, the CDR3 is TGTGCCAGCAGTTCTGTGACAGGGTGGGTTTCACCCCTCCACTTT.

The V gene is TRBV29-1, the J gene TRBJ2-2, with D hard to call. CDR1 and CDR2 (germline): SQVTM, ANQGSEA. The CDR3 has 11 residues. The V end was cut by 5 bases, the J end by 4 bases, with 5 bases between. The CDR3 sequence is CSVLGTGELFF. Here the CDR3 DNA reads TGCAGCGTTCTTGGCACCGGGGAGCTGTTTTTT.

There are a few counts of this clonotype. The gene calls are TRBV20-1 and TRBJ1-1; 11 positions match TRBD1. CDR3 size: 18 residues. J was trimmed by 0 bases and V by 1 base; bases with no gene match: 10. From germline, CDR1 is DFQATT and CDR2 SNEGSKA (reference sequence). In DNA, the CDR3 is TGCAGTGCTAGAGGTTTTAGGACAGGGGGCCCCATGAACACTGAAGCTTTCTTT. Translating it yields CSARGFRTGGPMNTEAFF.

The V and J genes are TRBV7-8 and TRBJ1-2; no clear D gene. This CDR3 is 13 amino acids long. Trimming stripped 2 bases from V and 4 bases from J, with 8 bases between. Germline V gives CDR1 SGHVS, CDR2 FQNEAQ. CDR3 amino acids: CASSLIGAYGYTF. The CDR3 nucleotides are TGTGCCAGCAGCTTAATCGGAGCCTATGGCTACACCTTC.

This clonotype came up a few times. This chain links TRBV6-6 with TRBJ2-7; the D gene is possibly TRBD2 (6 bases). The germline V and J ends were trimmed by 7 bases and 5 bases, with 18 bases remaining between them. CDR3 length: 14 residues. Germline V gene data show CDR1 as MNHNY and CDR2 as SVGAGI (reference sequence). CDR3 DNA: TGTGCCAGCAAACACCCGGGACTGATTGACGAGCAGTACTTC. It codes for CASKHPGLIDEQYF.

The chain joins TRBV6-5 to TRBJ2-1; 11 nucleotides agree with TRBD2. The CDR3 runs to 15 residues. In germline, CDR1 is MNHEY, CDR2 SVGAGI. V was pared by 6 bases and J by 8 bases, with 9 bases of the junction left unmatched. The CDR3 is CASSLLAGVGDEQFF. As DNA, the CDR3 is TGTGCCAGCAGCCTACTAGCGGGAGTAGGGGATGAGCAGTTCTTC.

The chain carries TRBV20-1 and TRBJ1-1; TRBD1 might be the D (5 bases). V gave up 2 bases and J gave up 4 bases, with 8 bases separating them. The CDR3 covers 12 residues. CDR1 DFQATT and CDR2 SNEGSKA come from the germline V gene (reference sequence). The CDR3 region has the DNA TGCAGTGCTAGACAGGGAAGCACTGAAGCTTTCTTT. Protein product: CSARQGSTEAFF.

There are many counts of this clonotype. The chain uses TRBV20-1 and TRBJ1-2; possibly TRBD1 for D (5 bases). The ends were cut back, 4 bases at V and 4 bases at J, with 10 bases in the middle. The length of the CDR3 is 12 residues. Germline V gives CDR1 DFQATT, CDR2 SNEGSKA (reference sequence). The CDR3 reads CSAKDTLYGYTF. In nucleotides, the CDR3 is TGCAGTGCTAAGGACACCCTCTATGGCTACACCTTC.

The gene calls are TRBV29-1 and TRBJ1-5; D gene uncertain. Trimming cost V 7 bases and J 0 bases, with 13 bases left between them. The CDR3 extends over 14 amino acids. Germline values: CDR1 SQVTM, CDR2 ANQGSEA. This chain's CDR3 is CSALDGDSNQPQHF. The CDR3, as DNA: TGCAGCGCTCTGGACGGGGATAGCAATCAGCCCCAGCATTTT.

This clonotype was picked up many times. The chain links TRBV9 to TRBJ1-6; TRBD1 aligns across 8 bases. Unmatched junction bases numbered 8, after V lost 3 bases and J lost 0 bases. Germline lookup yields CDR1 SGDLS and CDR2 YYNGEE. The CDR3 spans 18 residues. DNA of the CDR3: TGTGCCAGCAGCGAGGGACAGGTTTCTAGCTCCTATAATTCACCCCTCCACTTT. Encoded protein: CASSEGQVSSSYNSPLHF.